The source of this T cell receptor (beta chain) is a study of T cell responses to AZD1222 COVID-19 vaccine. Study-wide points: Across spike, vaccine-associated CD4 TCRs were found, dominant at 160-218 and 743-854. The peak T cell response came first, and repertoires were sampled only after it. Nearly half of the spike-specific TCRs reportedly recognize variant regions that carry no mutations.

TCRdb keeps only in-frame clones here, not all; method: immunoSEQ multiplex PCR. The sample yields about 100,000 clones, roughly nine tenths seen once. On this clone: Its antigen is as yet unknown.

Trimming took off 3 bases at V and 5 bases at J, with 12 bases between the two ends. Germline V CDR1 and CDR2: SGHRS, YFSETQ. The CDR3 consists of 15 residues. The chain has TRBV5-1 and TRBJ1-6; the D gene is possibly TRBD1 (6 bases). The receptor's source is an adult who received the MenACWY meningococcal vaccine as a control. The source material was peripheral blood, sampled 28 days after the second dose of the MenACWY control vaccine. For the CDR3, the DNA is TGCGCCAGCAGCTCTCAGGGGCCTGATAATTCACCCCTCCACTTT. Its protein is CASSSQGPDNSPLHF. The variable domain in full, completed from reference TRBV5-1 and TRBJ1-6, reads KAGVTQTPRYLIKTRGQQVTLSCSPISGHRSVSWYQQTPGQGLQFLFEYFSETQRNKGNFPGRFSGRQFSNSRSEMNVSTLELGDSALYLCASSSQGPDNSPLHFGNGTRLTVT.